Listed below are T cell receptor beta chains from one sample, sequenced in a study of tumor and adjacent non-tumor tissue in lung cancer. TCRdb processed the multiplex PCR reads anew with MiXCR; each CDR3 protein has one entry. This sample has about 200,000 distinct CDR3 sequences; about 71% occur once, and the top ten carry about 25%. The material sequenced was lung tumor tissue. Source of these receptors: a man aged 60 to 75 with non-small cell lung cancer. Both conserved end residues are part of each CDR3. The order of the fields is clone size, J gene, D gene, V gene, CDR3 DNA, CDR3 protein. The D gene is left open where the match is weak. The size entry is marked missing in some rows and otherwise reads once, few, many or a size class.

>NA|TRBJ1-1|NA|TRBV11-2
TGTGCCACCACCTTAGAAACCAGTGGACTCACTGAAGCTTTCTTT
CATTLETSGLTEAFF
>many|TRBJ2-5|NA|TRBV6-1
TGTGCCAGCAGTGAAGCTACACTACGGGAGACCCAGTACTTC
CASSEATLRETQYF
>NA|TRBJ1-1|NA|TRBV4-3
TGCGCCAGCAACCGAGACGTTCCGGGCAGTTCGGGCACTGTAACTTTCTTT
CASNRDVPGSSGTVTFF
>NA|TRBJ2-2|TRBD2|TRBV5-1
TGCGCCAGCCTCCCGACTAGCGGGATCCACACCGGGGAGCTGTTTTTT
CASLPTSGIHTGELFF
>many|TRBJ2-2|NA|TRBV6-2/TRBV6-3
TGTGCCAGCAAGAGAGGGAACACCGGGGAGCTGTTTTTT
CASKRGNTGELFF
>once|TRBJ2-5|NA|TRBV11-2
TGTGCCAGCGGCTCTAGAGGGGAAGAGACCCAGTACTTT
CASGSRGEETQYF
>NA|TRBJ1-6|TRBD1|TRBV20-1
TGCAGTACTAGAGGTATGGGACAGGGTACCTATAATTCACCCCTCCACTTT
CSTRGMGQGTYNSPLHF
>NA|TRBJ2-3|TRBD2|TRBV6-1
TGTGCCAGCAGTGAAGCAGCGGGGGGACCAGAAACGCAGTATTTT
CASSEAAGGPETQYF
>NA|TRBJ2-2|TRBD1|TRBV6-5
TGTGCCAGCAGTTACACTGGGACAGGGCAGGGCGGGGACCTGTTTTTT
CASSYTGTGQGGDLFF
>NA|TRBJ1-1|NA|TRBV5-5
TGTGCCAGCAGCTTGACATGGAAGACTGAAGCTTTCTTT
CASSLTWKTEAFF